These 15 T cell receptor beta chains were sequenced from one sample in a study of T-cell memory formation after mild COVID-19. TCRdb ran MiXCR on the 5' RACE reads and lists one entry per CDR3 protein. Among 70,000 to 100,000 distinct CDR3 sequences, approximately 16% were seen once, and the ten largest hold 39%. The sample taken for sequencing was PBMCs or a T cell subset sorted from them (not recorded which). The receptors derive from a young man who had mild COVID-19 (a few samples of this study predate the infection). Cell type and time point are not known.

This clonotype turned up a few times. This rearrangement joins TRBV4-2 to TRBJ2-1; D remains ambiguous. The CDR3 length is 14 residues. Trimming cost V 1 base and J 5 bases, with 9 bases left between them. The germline V gene has CDR1 LGHNA and CDR2 YNFKEQ. CDR3 loop: CASSQGVGNNEQFF. In DNA, the CDR3 is TGTGCCAGCAGCCAAGGGGTAGGAAACAATGAGCAGTTCTTC.

This clonotype was counted a few times. J is TRBJ1-2 and V is TRBV7-2; 10 bases agree with TRBD1. CDR3 length: 14 residues. The germline V gene encodes CDR1 SGHTA and CDR2 FQGNSA. V gave up 5 bases and J gave up 3 bases; unmatched junction bases: 3. In DNA, the CDR3 is TGTGCCAGCAGCGCGGGGACAGGGGACTATGGCTACACCTTC. Residues: CASSAGTGDYGYTF.

CDR3 bases: TGTGCCAGCAGCTCCAGGCGAAGGGCGACTGAAGCTTTCTTT. It translates to CASSSRRRATEAFF. The chain joins TRBV7-9 to TRBJ1-1; D unclear. V dropped 4 bases and J dropped 5 bases, with 14 bases sitting between them. There are 14 residues in the CDR3. Germline-derived CDR1 and CDR2 are SEHNR and FQNEAQ (reference sequence).

This clonotype was counted only a few times. The chain carries TRBV20-1 and TRBJ2-7; TRBD1 aligns across 9 bases. The junction had 12 bases not matched to a gene; V was cut back by 4 bases and J by 5 bases. This CDR3 comprises 15 residues. Germline V gene data show CDR1 as DFQATT and CDR2 as SNEGSKA (reference sequence). DNA for the CDR3: TGCAGTGCTAAATCCGGGACAGGGACAACTGACGAGCAGTACTTC. Protein product: CSAKSGTGTTDEQYF.

This rearrangement joins TRBV5-1 to TRBJ2-1, with TRBD1 matching 10 bases. The trim removed 1 base at V and 4 bases at J, leaving 8 bases unmatched. Germline CDR1 SGHRS, CDR2 YFSETQ. There are 17 residues in the CDR3. The CDR3 loop reads CASSLYLGTGAYNEQFF. The CDR3 DNA is TGCGCCAGCAGCTTGTATTTGGGGACAGGGGCTTACAATGAGCAGTTCTTC.

This clonotype was seen many times. This chain's CDR3 is CASSLGGTGLQETQYF. The CDR3 DNA reads TGTGCCAGCAGCTTAGGGGGGACAGGCCTACAAGAGACCCAGTACTTC. The chain couples TRBV7-6 to TRBJ2-5, with 8 nucleotides matching TRBD1. The CDR3 extends over 16 amino acids. The germline V gene encodes CDR1 SGHVS and CDR2 FNYEAQ. The J segment lost 2 bases and the V segment lost 1 base, leaving 6 bases of the junction unmatched.

The chain couples TRBV7-9 to TRBJ2-7; tentatively, D is TRBD1 (5 bases). In germline, CDR1 is SEHNR, CDR2 FQNEAQ (reference sequence). CDR3 length equals 13 residues. Between the trimmed V and J ends, which lost 5 bases and 1 base, there was a span of 9 bases. The CDR3 DNA sequence: TGTGCCAGCAGCCAAACAGGTTCCTACGAGCAGTACGTC. It specifies CASSQTGSYEQYV.

This clonotype has only a few counts. J is TRBJ2-5 and V is TRBV20-1; D unresolved. Trimming stripped 3 bases from V and 2 bases from J, with 10 bases between. Germline V lookup: CDR1 DFQATT, CDR2 SNEGSKA (reference sequence). The CDR3 consists of 13 residues. The CDR3 spells CSARFRQQETQYF. As DNA, the CDR3 is TGCAGTGCTAGGTTTCGCCAGCAAGAGACCCAGTACTTC.

The chain uses TRBV4-1 and TRBJ2-3; no clear D. The V and J ends lost 1 base and 4 bases respectively, with 12 bases between them. The CDR3 loop spans 15 amino acids. Looked up from germline, CDR1 is MGHRA and CDR2 is YSYEKL. The CDR3 spells CASSQGPAVADTQYF. The CDR3 bases are TGCGCCAGCAGCCAAGGTCCTGCGGTCGCAGATACGCAGTATTTT.

CDR3 residues: CAITPGQDQPQHF. CDR3 nucleotide sequence: TGTGCCATCACCCCTGGACAAGATCAGCCCCAGCATTTT. The chain joins TRBV10-3 to TRBJ1-5; possible D gene TRBD1, 5 bases. Looked up from germline, CDR1 is ENHRY and CDR2 is SYGVKD. The CDR3 is 13 amino acids. V lost 7 bases to trimming and J lost 5 bases, with 12 bases between them.

This clonotype was detected a few times. V usage is TRBV3-1 and J usage is TRBJ2-7, with D unclear. Germline CDR1 reads LGHDT; CDR2 reads YNNKEL (reference sequence). The CDR3 consists of 15 residues. Trimming took off 3 bases at V and 2 bases at J, with 14 bases between the two ends. CDR3 in amino acids: CASSQLTGVPYEQYF. In DNA, the CDR3 is TGTGCCAGCAGCCAGCTGACTGGGGTGCCCTACGAGCAGTACTTC.

This clonotype turned up a few times. This chain connects TRBV5-6 to TRBJ1-5; 11 nucleotides match TRBD1. The CDR3 contains 16 residues. Germline values: CDR1 SGHDT, CDR2 YYEEEE. Germline trimming cut 3 bases from V and 2 bases from J; bases unmatched to any gene: 4. The CDR3 loop is CASSSRDRGGNQPQHF. The CDR3 region has the DNA TGTGCCAGCAGCTCCCGGGACAGGGGGGGCAATCAGCCCCAGCATTTT.

In this sample, this clonotype turned up a few times. The rearrangement links TRBV29-1 to TRBJ1-1; D is ambiguous. The CDR3 extends over 11 amino acids. Germline CDR1 reads SQVTM; CDR2 reads ANQGSEA. Trimming stripped 7 bases from V and 5 bases from J, with 11 bases between. As DNA, the CDR3 is TGCAGCGCCCCCAGAGGAACTGAAGCTTTCTTT. Translating it yields CSAPRGTEAFF.

In this sample, this clonotype turned up a few times. The chain recombines TRBV4-2 with TRBJ2-3; D gene ambiguous. This CDR3 is 14 amino acids long. Trimming left V 3 bases short and J 5 bases short, with 12 bases between. Germline-derived CDR1 and CDR2 are LGHNA and YNFKEQ. CDR3 nucleotides: TGTGCCAGCAGCCACTTGCAGGAATTAGATACGCAGTATTTT. Encoded protein: CASSHLQELDTQYF.

In the case of this clonotype: This may come from a read error, since a much larger clone is one base off. The gene calls are TRBV4-3 and TRBJ2-3; D call uncertain. The CDR3 loop spans 12 amino acids. Germline V gene lookup returns CDR1 LGHNA and CDR2 YSLEER. Trimming removed 1 base at V and 6 bases at J, with 5 bases between. The chain's CDR3 is CASSQGLDTQYF. CDR3 in DNA: TGCGCCAGCAGCCAAGGTCTTGATACGCAGTATTTT.